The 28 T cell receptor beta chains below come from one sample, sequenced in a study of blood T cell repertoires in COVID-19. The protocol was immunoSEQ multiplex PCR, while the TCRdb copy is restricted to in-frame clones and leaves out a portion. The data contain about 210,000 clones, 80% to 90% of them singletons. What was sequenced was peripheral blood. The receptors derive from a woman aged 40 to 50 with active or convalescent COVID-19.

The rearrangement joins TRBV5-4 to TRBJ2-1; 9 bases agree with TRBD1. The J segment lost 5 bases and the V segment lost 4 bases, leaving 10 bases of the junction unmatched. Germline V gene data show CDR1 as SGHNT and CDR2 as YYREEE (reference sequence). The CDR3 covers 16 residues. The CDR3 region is CASSPVVGQGHNEQFF. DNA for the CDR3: TGTGCCAGCAGCCCAGTAGTGGGACAGGGCCACAATGAGCAGTTCTTC.

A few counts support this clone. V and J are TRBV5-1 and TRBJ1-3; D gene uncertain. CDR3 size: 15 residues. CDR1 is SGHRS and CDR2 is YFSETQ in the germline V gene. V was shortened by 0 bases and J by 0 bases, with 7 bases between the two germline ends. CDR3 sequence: CASSLGQYSGNTIYF. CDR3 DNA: TGCGCCAGCAGCTTGGGCCAGTACTCTGGAAACACCATATATTTT.

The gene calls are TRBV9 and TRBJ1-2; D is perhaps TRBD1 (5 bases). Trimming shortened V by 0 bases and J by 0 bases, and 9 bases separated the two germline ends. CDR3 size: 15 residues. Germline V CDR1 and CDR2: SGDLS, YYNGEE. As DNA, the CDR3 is TGTGCCAGCAGCGTAGCTACAGGTCCTAACTATGGCTACACCTTC. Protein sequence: CASSVATGPNYGYTF.

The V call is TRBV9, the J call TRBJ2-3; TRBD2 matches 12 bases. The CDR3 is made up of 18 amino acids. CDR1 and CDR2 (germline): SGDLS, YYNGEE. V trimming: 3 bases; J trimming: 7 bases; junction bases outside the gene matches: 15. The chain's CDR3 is CASSGGLAGAPPANTQYF. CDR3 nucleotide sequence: TGTGCCAGCAGCGGGGGACTAGCGGGTGCCCCACCCGCTAATACGCAGTATTTT.

The CDR3 is CASSYSTSQDTQYF. CDR3 DNA: TGTGCCAGCAGTTATTCGACTAGCCAAGATACGCAGTATTTT. V is TRBV6-6 and J is TRBJ2-3; 7 bases align to TRBD2. The CDR3 length is 14 residues. V lost 3 bases to trimming and J lost 5 bases; unmatched junction nucleotides: 5. Germline CDR1 reads MNHNY; CDR2 reads SVGAGI (reference sequence).

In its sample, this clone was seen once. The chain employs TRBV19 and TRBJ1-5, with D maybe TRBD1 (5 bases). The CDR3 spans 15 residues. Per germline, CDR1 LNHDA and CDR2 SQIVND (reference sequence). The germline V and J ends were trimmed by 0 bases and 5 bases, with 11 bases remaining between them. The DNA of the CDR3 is TGTGCCAGTAGTATAGATCAGGGCGGGGATCAGCCCCAGCATTTT. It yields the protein CASSIDQGGDQPQHF.

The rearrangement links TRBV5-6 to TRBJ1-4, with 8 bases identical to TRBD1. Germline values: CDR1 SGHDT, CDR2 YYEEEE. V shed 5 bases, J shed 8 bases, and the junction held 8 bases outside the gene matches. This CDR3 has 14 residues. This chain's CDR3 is CASSPTGVREKLFF. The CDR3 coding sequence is TGTGCCAGCAGTCCGACAGGGGTGCGGGAAAAACTGTTTTTT.

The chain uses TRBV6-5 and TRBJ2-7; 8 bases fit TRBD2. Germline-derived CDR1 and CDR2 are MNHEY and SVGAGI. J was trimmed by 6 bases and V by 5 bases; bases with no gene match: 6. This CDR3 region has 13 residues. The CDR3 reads CASSHGRGAEQYF. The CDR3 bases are TGTGCCAGCAGTCACGGGCGGGGGGCCGAGCAGTACTTC.

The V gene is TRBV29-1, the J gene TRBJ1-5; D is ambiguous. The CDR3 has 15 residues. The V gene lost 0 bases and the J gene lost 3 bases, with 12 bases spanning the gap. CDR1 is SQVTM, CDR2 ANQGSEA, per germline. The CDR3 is CSVEDGGSPNQPQHF. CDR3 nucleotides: TGCAGCGTTGAAGATGGCGGCAGCCCCAATCAGCCCCAGCATTTT.

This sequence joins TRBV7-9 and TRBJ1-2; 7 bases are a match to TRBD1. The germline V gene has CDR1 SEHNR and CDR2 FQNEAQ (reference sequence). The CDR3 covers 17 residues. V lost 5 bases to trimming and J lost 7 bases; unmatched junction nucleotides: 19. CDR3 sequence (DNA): TGTGCCAGCAGCCTACCCGCAAGAAGTACGGGACAGACTGGCTACACCTTC. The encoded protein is CASSLPARSTGQTGYTF.

CDR3 protein: CASSHPLTRSYNEQFF. The CDR3 region has the DNA TGTGCCAGCAGCCACCCGTTGACTCGCTCCTACAATGAGCAGTTCTTC. The genes are TRBV7-2 and TRBJ2-1, with D uncertain. Trimming shortened V by 5 bases and J by 0 bases, and 14 bases separated the two germline ends. The germline V gene has CDR1 SGHTA and CDR2 FQGNSA. CDR3 length equals 16 residues.

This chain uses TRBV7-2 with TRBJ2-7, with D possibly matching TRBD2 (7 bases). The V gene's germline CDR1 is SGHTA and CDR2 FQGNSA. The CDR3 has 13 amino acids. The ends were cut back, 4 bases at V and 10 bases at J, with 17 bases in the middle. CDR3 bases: TGTGCCAGCAGCTCCCCTGAGGGGGGGCACCAGTACTTC. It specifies CASSSPEGGHQYF. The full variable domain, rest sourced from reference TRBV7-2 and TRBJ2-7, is GAGVSQSPSNKVTEKGKDVELRCDPISGHTALYWYRQSLGQGLEFLIYFQGNSAPDKSGLPSDRFSAERTGGSVSTLTIQRTQQEDSAVYLCASSSPEGGHQYFGPGTRLTVT.

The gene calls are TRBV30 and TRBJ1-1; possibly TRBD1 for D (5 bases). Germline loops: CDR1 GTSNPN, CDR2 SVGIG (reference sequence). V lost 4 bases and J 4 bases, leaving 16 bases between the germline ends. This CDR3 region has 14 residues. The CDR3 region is CAWTGILGATEAFF. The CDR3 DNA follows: TGTGCCTGGACTGGTATTCTTGGGGCCACTGAAGCTTTCTTT.

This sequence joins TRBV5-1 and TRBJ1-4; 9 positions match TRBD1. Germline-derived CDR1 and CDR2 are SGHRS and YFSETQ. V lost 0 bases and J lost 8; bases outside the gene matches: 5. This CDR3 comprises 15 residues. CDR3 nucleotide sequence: TGCGCCAGCAGCTTGGGGGACAGGGAGGCGGAAAAACTGTTTTTT. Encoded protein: CASSLGDREAEKLFF. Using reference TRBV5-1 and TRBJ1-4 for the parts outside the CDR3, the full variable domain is KAGVTQTPRYLIKTRGQQVTLSCSPISGHRSVSWYQQTPGQGLQFLFEYFSETQRNKGNFPGRFSGRQFSNSRSEMNVSTLELGDSALYLCASSLGDREAEKLFFGSGTQLSVL.

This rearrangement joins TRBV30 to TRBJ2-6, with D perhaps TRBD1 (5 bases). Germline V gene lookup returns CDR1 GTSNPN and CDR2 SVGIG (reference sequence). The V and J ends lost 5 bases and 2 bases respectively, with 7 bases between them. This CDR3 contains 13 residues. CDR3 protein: CAWDSTGANVLTF. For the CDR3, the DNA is TGTGCCTGGGACAGTACTGGGGCCAACGTCCTGACTTTC.

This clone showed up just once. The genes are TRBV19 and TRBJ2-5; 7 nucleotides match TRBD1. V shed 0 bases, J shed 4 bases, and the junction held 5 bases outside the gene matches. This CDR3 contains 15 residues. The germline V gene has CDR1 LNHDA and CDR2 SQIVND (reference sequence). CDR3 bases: TGTGCCAGTAGTATAGAAAGGGGGCCGGGAGAGACCCAGTACTTC. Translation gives CASSIERGPGETQYF.

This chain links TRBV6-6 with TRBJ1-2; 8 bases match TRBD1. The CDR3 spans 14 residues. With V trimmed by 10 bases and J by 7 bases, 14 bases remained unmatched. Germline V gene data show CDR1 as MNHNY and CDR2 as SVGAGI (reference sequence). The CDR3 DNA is TGTGCCAACGCACCAGGGGGCACAGGCGGTGGCTACACCTTC. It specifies CANAPGGTGGGYTF.

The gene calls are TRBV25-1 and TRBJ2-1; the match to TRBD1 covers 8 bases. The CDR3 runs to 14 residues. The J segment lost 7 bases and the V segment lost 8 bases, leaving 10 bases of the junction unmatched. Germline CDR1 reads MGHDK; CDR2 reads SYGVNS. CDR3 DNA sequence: TGTGCCAGCGCCGGGACAGGTAGTATAAATGAGCAGTTCTTC. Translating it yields CASAGTGSINEQFF.

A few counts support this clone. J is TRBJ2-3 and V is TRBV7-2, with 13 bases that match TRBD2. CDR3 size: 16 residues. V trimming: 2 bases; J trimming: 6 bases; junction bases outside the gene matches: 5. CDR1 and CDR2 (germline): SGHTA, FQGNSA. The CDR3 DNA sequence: TGTGCCAGCAGCTTAAAACTAGCGGGGGGGCGTGATACGCAGTATTTT. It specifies CASSLKLAGGRDTQYF.

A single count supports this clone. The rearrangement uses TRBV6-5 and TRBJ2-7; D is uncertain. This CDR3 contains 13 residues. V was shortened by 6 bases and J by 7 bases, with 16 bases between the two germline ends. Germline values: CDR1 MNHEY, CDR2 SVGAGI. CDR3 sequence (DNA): TGTGCCAGCAGATCCCGGGTCTCCCTGGAGCAGTACTTC. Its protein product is CASRSRVSLEQYF.

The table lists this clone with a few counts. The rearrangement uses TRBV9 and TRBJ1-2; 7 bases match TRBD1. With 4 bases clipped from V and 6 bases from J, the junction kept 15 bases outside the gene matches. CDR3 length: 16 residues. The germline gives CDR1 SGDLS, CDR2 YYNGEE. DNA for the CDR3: TGTGCCAGCAGCCGCGGATCGACAGGGTATCGTGATGGCTACACCTTC. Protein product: CASSRGSTGYRDGYTF.

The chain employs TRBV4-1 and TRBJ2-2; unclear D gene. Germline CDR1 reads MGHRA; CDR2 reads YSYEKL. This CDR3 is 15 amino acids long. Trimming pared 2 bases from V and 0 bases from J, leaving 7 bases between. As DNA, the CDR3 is TGCGCCAGCAGCCAATTAGTGGCGAACACCGGGGAGCTGTTTTTT. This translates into CASSQLVANTGELFF.

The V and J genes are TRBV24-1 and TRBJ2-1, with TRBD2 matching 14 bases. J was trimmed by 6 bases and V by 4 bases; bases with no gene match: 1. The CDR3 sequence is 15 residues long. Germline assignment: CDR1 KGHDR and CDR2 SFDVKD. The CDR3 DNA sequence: TGTGCCACCAGTGAAGGACTAGCGGGGGGCAATGAGCAGTTCTTC. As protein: CATSEGLAGGNEQFF.

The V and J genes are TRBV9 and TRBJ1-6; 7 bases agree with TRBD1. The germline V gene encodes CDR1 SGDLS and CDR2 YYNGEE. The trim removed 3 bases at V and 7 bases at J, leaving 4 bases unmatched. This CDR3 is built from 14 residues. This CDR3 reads CASSAGQTNSPLHF. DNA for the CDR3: TGTGCCAGCAGCGCGGGACAGACCAATTCACCCCTCCACTTT.

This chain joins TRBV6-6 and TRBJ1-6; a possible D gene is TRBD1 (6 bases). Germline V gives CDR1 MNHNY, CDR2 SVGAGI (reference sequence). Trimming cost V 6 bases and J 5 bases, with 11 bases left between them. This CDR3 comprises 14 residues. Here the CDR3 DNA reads TGTGCCAGCAGGCAGGGGACGGATAATTCACCCCTCCACTTT. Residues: CASRQGTDNSPLHF.

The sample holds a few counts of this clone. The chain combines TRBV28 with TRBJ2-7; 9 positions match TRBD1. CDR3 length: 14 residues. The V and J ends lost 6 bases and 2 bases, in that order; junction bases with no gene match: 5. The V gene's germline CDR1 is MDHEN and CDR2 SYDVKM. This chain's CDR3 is CASSWDREAYEQYF. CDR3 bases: TGTGCCAGCAGCTGGGACAGGGAGGCCTACGAGCAGTACTTC.

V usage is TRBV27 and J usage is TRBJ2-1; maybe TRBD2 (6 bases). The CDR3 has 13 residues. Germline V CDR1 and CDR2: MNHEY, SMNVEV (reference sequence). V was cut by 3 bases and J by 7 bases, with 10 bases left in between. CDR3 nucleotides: TGTGCCAGCAGTTTGTGGAGGGGAAATGAGCAGTTCTTC. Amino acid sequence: CASSLWRGNEQFF.

The CDR3 sequence: CASSSKGAGLAGNEQYF. The CDR3 coding sequence is TGTGCCAGCAGCTCCAAAGGGGCCGGACTAGCGGGGAACGAGCAGTACTTC. V gene TRBV7-2 combines with J gene TRBJ2-7; 12 nucleotides match TRBD2. This CDR3 is built from 17 residues. The J segment lost 5 bases and the V segment lost 4 bases, leaving 12 bases of the junction unmatched. The germline V gene encodes CDR1 SGHTA and CDR2 FQGNSA.